Each of the 16 T cell receptor beta chains below was sequenced from the same sample in a study of shared clonotypes between healthy human individuals. The table came from immunoSEQ multiplex PCR; TCRdb's copy has only in-frame clones and leaves some out. The sample lists millions of clones, 85% to 95% occurring once. What was sequenced was naive CD4+ T cells sorted from blood. As for subset: CD45RA+ positively selected. These receptors all come from a young man in good health.

The chain employs TRBV19 and TRBJ2-7; the D gene is possibly TRBD1 (5 bases). Trimming took 10 bases from V and 9 from J, leaving 25 bases between them. The CDR3 length is 14 residues. The V gene's germline CDR1 is LNHDA and CDR2 SQIVND (reference sequence). The CDR3 sequence: CATSPGAGFTLQYF. DNA for the CDR3: TGTGCCACCTCCCCTGGGGCAGGGTTTACCTTGCAGTACTTC. Full variable domain (missing parts from reference TRBV19 and TRBJ2-7): DGGITQSPKYLFRKEGQNVTLSCEQNLNHDAMYWYRQDPGQGLRLIYYSQIVNDFQKGDIAEGYSVSREKKESFPLTVTSAQKNPTAFYLCATSPGAGFTLQYFGPGTRLTVT.

CDR3: CASSEETGFSDYYGYTF. The CDR3 DNA sequence: TGTGCCAGCAGTGAAGAAACGGGATTCTCAGATTACTATGGCTACACCTTC. This chain uses TRBV6-4 with TRBJ1-2; no clear D. The CDR3 spans 17 residues. Germline CDR1 MRHNA, CDR2 SNTAGT. V was shortened by 3 bases and J by 3 bases, with 20 bases between the two germline ends.

In this sample, this clone turned up once. Within the sample, other DNA sequences also encode this same CDR3. The CDR3, as DNA: TGTGCCAGCAGCCCTGGGGGGGCCTACGAGCAGTACTTC. Protein: CASSPGGAYEQYF. The rearrangement joins TRBV5-6 to TRBJ2-7, with 7 positions matching TRBD2. Germline V gene data show CDR1 as SGHDT and CDR2 as YYEEEE. Trimming at V came to 4 bases and at J to 2 bases, leaving 3 bases not matched to a gene. This CDR3 spans 13 amino acids.

A word on this clone: The identical CDR3 is also encoded by other nucleotide sequences in the sample. J is TRBJ2-2 and V is TRBV2; the match to TRBD1 covers 9 bases. Germline lookup yields CDR1 SNHLY and CDR2 FYNNEI. The CDR3 is 13 amino acids. V was clipped by 5 bases and J by 7 bases; unmatched bases: 2. CDR3 in DNA: TGTGCCAGCAGTAGACAGGGGGGCGGGGAGCTGTTTTTT. Its translation: CASSRQGGGELFF.

The V call is TRBV6-6, the J call TRBJ2-7, with D possibly TRBD2 on 6 matching bases. The CDR3 has 12 amino acids. Germline V lookup: CDR1 MNHNY, CDR2 SVGAGI (reference sequence). V was pared by 7 bases and J by 3 bases, with 10 bases between. CDR3 bases: TGTGCCAGCATGATGGGGGGCTACGAGCAGTACTTC. Amino acid sequence: CASMMGGYEQYF.

This sequence joins TRBV11-2 and TRBJ2-5; D is perhaps TRBD1 (6 bases). Germline V gives CDR1 SGHAT, CDR2 FQNNGV. The length of the CDR3 is 15 residues. Trimming took 7 bases from V and 4 from J, leaving 19 bases between them. The CDR3 reads CASTKDGTRGETQYF. The CDR3 bases are TGTGCCAGCACCAAGGACGGAACCAGGGGAGAGACCCAGTACTTC.

The V gene is TRBV7-2, the J gene TRBJ2-3, with TRBD2 matching 8 bases. CDR1 and CDR2 from the germline V gene are SGHTA and FQGNSA. The V and J ends lost 7 bases and 2 bases, in that order; junction bases with no gene match: 8. The CDR3 consists of 15 residues. CDR3 region: CASKGLESYTDTQYF. The CDR3 nucleotides are TGTGCCAGCAAGGGACTAGAATCTTACACAGATACGCAGTATTTT.

The V call is TRBV7-9, the J call TRBJ2-7; 9 positions agree with TRBD2. V dropped 5 bases and J dropped 3; count of bases not matched to a gene: 8. The CDR3 loop spans 15 amino acids. Germline V gene sequence: CDR1 SEHNR, CDR2 FQNEAQ (reference sequence). The CDR3 DNA follows: TGTGCCAGCAGCCCTAGCGGGGTACTATTCTACGAGCAGTACTTC. Amino acid sequence: CASSPSGVLFYEQYF.

This clone appeared once. This same CDR3 is encoded by further DNA sequences in the sample. This sequence joins TRBV7-3 and TRBJ2-3; D call uncertain. V lost 5 bases and J lost 2, with 5 bases in between. The CDR3 spans 12 residues. Germline-derived CDR1 and CDR2 are SGHTA and FQGTGA. The CDR3 loop reads CASSLDTDTQYF. The CDR3 bases are TGTGCCAGCAGCCTCGACACAGATACGCAGTATTTT. Full variable domain (remainder filled in from reference TRBV7-3 and TRBJ2-3): GAGVSQTPSNKVTEKGKYVELRCDPISGHTALYWYRQSLGQGPEFLIYFQGTGAADDSGLPNDRFFAVRPEGSVSTLKIQRTERGDSAVYLCASSLDTDTQYFGPGTRLTVL.

The V call is TRBV29-1, the J call TRBJ2-7; a possible D gene is TRBD1 (6 bases). Germline CDR1 SQVTM, CDR2 ANQGSEA. V was pared by 6 bases and J by 3 bases, with 15 bases between. This CDR3 is built from 13 residues. CDR3 residues: CSVSNTGIYEQYF. CDR3 nucleotide sequence: TGCAGCGTGAGTAACACAGGGATCTACGAGCAGTACTTC.

A note on this clone: Other DNA sequences within the sample encode an identical CDR3. The chain uses TRBV5-1 and TRBJ1-2; 8 bases are shared with TRBD1. CDR3 size: 14 residues. Germline assignment: CDR1 SGHRS and CDR2 YFSETQ. V shed 4 bases and J 5 bases; nucleotides not matched to a gene: 7. This CDR3 is CASSTGQGTYGYTF. The DNA for the CDR3 is TGCGCCAGCAGCACCGGACAGGGAACTTATGGCTACACCTTC.

This chain links TRBV11-3 with TRBJ2-2; TRBD1 might be the D (6 bases). The V gene's germline CDR1 is SGHNT and CDR2 YENEEA. There are 16 residues in the CDR3. V lost 1 base to trimming and J lost 1 base, with 10 bases between them. CDR3 sequence: CASSLVRGRNTGELFF. The CDR3 DNA is TGTGCCAGCAGCTTAGTCAGGGGCCGGAACACCGGGGAGCTGTTTTTT. The full variable domain, with the rest looked up from reference TRBV11-3 and TRBJ2-2, is EAGVVQSPRYKIIEKKQPVAFWCNPISGHNTLYWYLQNLGQGPELLIRYENEEAVDDSQLPKDRFSAERLKGVDSTLKIQPAELGDSAVYLCASSLVRGRNTGELFFGEGSRLTVL.

J is TRBJ2-3 and V is TRBV5-1, with 9 bases matching TRBD2. This CDR3 has 16 amino acids. Per germline, CDR1 SGHRS and CDR2 YFSETQ. J gave up 1 base and V 4 bases, and 7 bases lay outside the gene matches. The DNA for the CDR3 is TGCGCCAGCAGCCACGGTTGGACTAGCGGCACAGATACGCAGTATTTT. It codes for CASSHGWTSGTDTQYF.

The rearrangement uses TRBV5-1 and TRBJ1-1, with no clear D. Germline CDR1 and CDR2: SGHRS and YFSETQ. The CDR3 is 13 residues long. V lost 1 base to trimming and J lost 5 bases, with 9 bases between them. Here the CDR3 reads CASSLYIGTEAFF. CDR3 bases: TGCGCCAGCAGCTTGTATATTGGGACTGAAGCTTTCTTT.

This clone has only one observation. CDR3 coding DNA: TGCGCCAGCAGCTTGGCCACAGGCGTTTTTAACTATGGCTACACCTTC. It is translated as CASSLATGVFNYGYTF. This chain uses TRBV5-1 with TRBJ1-2, with D possibly matching TRBD1 (5 bases). The germline V and J ends were trimmed by 0 bases and 1 base, with 13 bases remaining between them. The V gene's germline CDR1 is SGHRS and CDR2 YFSETQ. The CDR3 length is 16 residues.

This clone showed up just once. The chain uses TRBV4-1 and TRBJ2-5, with 7 bases matching TRBD2. In germline, CDR1 is MGHRA, CDR2 YSYEKL. CDR3 size: 13 residues. The trim removed 4 bases at V and 2 bases at J, leaving 1 base unmatched. CDR3 sequence: CASSRGLQETQYF. The DNA of the CDR3 is TGCGCCAGCAGCCGGGGACTACAAGAGACCCAGTACTTC.